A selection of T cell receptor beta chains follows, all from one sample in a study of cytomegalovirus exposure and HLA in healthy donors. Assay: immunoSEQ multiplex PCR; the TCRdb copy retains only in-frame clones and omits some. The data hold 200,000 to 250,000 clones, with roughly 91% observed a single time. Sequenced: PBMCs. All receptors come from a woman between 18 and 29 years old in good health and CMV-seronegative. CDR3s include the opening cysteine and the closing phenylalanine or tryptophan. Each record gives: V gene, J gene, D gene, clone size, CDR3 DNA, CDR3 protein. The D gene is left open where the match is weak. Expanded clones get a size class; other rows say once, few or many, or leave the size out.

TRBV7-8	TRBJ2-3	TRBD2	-	TGTGCCAGCAGCTTAGCGGGGACTAGGTTCACAGATACGCAGTATTTT	CASSLAGTRFTDTQYF
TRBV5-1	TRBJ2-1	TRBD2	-	TGCGCCAGCAGCGCGGGACTAGCGGGAGCAGATGAGCAGTTCTTC	CASSAGLAGADEQFF
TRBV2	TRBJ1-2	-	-	TGTGCCAGCAAAGACAACCCCTCTAACTATGGCTACACCTTC	CASKDNPSNYGYTF
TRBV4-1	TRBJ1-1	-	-	TGCGCCAGCAGCCAAGTCGGTATGAACACTGAAGCTTTCTTT	CASSQVGMNTEAFF
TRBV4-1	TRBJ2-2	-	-	TGCGCCAGCAGCCATGCTCCGGGGAACACCGGGGAGCTGTTTTTT	CASSHAPGNTGELFF
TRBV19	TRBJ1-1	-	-	TGTGCCAGTAGCCAACGGGTGATGAACACTGAAGCTTTCTTT	CASSQRVMNTEAFF
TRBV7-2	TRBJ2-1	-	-	TGTGCCAGCAGTCAAAGCGGAGGCTCCTACAATGAGCAGTTCTTC	CASSQSGGSYNEQFF
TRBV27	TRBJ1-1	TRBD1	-	TGTGCCAGCAGTCGTGGAACCGGGACAGGGGGAAGATTGGGGGGCACTGAAGCTTTCTTT	CASSRGTGTGGRLGGTEAFF
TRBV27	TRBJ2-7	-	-	TGTGCCAGCAGTCCCCCGGGTGGGCAGTACTTC	CASSPPGGQYF
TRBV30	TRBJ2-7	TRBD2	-	TGTGCCTGGAGTGTACTGGGGCGGGAGTCCCGATACGAGCAGTACTTC	CAWSVLGRESRYEQYF
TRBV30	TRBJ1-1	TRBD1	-	TGTGCCTGGAGTAATCCGGACAGGGGTCCTCAAGCTTTCTTT	CAWSNPDRGPQAFF
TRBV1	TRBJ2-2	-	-	TGCACCAGCAGCCAAGATCAGGGGTCCACCGGGGAGCTGTTTTTT	CTSSQDQGSTGELFF
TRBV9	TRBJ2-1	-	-	TGTGCCAGCACAGCGGGTACCTACAATGAGCAGTTCTTC	CASTAGTYNEQFF
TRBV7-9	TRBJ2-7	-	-	TGTGCCACCACAGGCCCTGGACCCTACTTC	CATTGPGPYF
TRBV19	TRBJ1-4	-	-	TGTGCCAGTAGTATATTCGGGAAGGCAACTAATGAAAAACTGTTTTTT	CASSIFGKATNEKLFF
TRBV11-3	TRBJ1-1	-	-	TGTGCCAGCAGCTTAGATTATGCGGCCTCGGAAGCTTTCTTT	CASSLDYAASEAFF
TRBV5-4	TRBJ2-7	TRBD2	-	TGTGCCAGCAGCTCCACTGGACTAGCTTACGAGCAGTACTTC	CASSSTGLAYEQYF
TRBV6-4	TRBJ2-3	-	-	TGTGCCAGCACCGAGGTTATGGGACTTAGCACAGATACGCAGTATTTT	CASTEVMGLSTDTQYF
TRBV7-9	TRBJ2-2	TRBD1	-	TGTGCCAGCAGCCACCGGGACAGGGGCACCGGGGAGCTGTTTTTT	CASSHRDRGTGELFF
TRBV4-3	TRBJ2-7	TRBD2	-	TGCGCCAGCAGCCTCGGATTGAGCGGGGAGTCCTACGAGCAGTACTTC	CASSLGLSGESYEQYF
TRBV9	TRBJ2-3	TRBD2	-	TGTGCCAGCAGTGGACTAGCGGGGGGGATCGGCACAGATACGCAGTATTTT	CASSGLAGGIGTDTQYF
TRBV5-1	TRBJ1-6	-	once	TGCGCCAGCAGCCCGGATACAGGGATGATTATTTCACCCCTCCACTTT	CASSPDTGMIISPLHF
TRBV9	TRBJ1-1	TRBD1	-	TGTGCCAGCAGCTTGGGGACAGAGAAGAACACTGAAGCTTTCTTT	CASSLGTEKNTEAFF